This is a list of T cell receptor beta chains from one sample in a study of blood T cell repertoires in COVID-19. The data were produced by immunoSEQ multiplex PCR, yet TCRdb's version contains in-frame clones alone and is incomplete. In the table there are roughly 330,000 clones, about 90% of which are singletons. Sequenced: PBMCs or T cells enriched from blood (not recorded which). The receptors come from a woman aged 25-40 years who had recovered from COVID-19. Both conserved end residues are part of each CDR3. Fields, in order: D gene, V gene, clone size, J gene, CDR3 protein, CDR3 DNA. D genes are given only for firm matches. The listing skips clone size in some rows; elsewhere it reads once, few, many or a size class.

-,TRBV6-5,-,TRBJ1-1,CASSYRGGGRTEAFF,TGTGCCAGCAGTTACAGGGGCGGTGGAAGGACTGAAGCTTTCTTT
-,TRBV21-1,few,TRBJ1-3,CASSKCIYRQVSGNTIYF,TGTGCCAGCAGCAAATGCATATACCGACAGGTATCTGGAAACACCATATATTTT
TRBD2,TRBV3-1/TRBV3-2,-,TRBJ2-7,CASSSLGGSHAGEQYF,TGTGCCAGCAGCTCCCTGGGCGGGAGTCACGCGGGAGAGCAGTACTTC
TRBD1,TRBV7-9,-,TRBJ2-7,CASSPDLGQGAYEQYF,TGTGCCAGCAGCCCCGACTTGGGACAGGGAGCCTACGAGCAGTACTTC
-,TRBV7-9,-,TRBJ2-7,CASSFGSQIYEQYF,TGTGCCAGCAGCTTCGGTAGCCAGATCTACGAGCAGTACTTC
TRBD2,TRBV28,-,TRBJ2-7,CASTSSISGGGSYEQYF,TGTGCCAGCACCTCGTCTATCAGCGGGGGTGGCTCCTACGAGCAGTACTTC
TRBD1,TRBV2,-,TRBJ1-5,CASSGQGYQPQHF,TGTGCCAGCAGTGGACAGGGTTATCAGCCCCAGCATTTT
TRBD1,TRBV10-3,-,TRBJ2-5,CACRGQGQETQYF,TGTGCGTGCCGGGGACAGGGCCAAGAGACCCAGTACTTC
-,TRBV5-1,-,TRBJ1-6,CASSFGLLTSNSPLHF,TGCGCCAGCAGCTTCGGCCTCCTGACATCCAATTCACCCCTCCACTTT
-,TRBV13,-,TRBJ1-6,CASSLGQAAYNSPLHF,TGTGCCAGCAGCTTAGGACAGGCGGCTTATAATTCACCCCTCCACTTT
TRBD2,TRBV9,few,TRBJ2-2,CASSLFGGTSRTGELFF,TGTGCCAGCAGCCTTTTCGGGGGGACTAGCCGCACCGGGGAGCTGTTTTTT
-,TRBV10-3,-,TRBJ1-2,CAISGGQNYGYTF,TGTGCCATCAGTGGGGGGCAGAACTATGGCTACACCTTC
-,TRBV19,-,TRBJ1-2,CASRLSNYGYTF,TGTGCCAGTAGGCTCAGTAACTATGGCTACACCTTC